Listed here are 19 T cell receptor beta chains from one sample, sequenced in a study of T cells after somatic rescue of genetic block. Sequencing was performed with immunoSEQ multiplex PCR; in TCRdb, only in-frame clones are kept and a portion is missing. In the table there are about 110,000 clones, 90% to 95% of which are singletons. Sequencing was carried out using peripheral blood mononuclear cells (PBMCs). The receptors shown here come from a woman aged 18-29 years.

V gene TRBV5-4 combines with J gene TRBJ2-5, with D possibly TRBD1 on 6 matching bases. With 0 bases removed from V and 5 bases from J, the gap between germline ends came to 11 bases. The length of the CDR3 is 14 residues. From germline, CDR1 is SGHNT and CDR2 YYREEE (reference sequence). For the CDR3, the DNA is TGTGCCAGCAGCTTGGTTGGGGGCCTGGAGACCCAGTACTTC. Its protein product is CASSLVGGLETQYF.

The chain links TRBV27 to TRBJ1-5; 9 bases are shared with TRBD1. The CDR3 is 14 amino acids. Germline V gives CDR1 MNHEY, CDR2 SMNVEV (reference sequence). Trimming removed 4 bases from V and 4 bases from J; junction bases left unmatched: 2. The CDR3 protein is CASSSGQGNQPQHF. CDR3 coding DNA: TGTGCCAGCAGTTCGGGACAGGGAAATCAGCCCCAGCATTTT.

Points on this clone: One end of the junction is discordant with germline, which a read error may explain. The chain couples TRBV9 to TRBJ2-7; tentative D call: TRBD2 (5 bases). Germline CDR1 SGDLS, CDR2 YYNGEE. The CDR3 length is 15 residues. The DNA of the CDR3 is TGTGCCAGCACCTATGGACTCGACGCCTCCTCCGAGCAGTACTTC. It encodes CASTYGLDASSEQYF.

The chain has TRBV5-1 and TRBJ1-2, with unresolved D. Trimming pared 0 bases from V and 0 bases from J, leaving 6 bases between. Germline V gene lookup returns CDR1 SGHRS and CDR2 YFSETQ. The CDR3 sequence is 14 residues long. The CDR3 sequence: CASSLGGPNYGYTF. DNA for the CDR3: TGCGCCAGCAGCTTGGGAGGGCCTAACTATGGCTACACCTTC. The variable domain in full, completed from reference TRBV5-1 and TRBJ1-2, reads KAGVTQTPRYLIKTRGQQVTLSCSPISGHRSVSWYQQTPGQGLQFLFEYFSETQRNKGNFPGRFSGRQFSNSRSEMNVSTLELGDSALYLCASSLGGPNYGYTFGSGTRLTVV.

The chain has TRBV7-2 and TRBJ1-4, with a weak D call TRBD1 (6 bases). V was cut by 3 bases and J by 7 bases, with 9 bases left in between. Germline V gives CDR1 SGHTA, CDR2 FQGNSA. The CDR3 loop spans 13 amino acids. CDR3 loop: CASSLNRVEKLFF. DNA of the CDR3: TGTGCCAGCAGCTTGAACAGGGTTGAAAAACTGTTTTTT.

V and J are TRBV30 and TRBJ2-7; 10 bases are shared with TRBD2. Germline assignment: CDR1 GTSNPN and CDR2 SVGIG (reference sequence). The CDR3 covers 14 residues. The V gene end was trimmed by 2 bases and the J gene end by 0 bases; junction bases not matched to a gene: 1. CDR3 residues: CAWSRTSGSYEQYF. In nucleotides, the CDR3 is TGTGCCTGGAGTCGGACTAGCGGCTCCTACGAGCAGTACTTC.

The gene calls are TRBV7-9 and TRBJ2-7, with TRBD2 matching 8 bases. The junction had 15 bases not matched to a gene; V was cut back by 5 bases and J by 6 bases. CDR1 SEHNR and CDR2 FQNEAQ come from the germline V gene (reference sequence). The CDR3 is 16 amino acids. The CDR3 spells CASSPFRGGNLREQYF. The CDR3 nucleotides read TGTGCCAGCAGCCCCTTCCGGGGGGGCAATCTCCGCGAGCAGTACTTC. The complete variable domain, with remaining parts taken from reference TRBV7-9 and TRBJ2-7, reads DTGVSQNPRHKITKRGQNVTFRCDPISEHNRLYWYRQTLGQGPEFLTYFQNEAQLEKSRLLSDRFSAERPKGSFSTLEIQRTEQGDSAMYLCASSPFRGGNLREQYFGPGTRLTVT.

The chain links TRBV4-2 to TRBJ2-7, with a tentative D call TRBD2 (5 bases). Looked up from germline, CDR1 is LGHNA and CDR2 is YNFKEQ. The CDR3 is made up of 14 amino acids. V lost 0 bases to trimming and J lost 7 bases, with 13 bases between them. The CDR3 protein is CASSQEALSGEQYF. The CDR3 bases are TGTGCCAGCAGCCAAGAGGCGCTGTCGGGGGAGCAGTACTTC.

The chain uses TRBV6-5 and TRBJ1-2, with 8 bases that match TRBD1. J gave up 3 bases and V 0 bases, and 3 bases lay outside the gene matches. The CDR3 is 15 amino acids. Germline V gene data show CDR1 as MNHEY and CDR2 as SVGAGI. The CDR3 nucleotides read TGTGCCAGCAGTTACTCAGGGACAGGCGACTATGGCTACACCTTC. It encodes CASSYSGTGDYGYTF.

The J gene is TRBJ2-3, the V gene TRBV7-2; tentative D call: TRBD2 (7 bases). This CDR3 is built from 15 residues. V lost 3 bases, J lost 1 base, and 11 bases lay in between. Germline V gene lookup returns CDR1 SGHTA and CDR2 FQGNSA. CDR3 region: CASSFAGAGTDTQYF. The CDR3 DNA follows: TGTGCCAGCAGCTTTGCGGGGGCTGGCACAGATACGCAGTATTTT.

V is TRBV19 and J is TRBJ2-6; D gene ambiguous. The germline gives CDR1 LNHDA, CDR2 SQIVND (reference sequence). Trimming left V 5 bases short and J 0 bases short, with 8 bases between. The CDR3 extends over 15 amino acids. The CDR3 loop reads CASSSQSSGANVLTF. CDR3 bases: TGTGCCAGTAGTTCCCAAAGCTCTGGGGCCAACGTCCTGACTTTC.

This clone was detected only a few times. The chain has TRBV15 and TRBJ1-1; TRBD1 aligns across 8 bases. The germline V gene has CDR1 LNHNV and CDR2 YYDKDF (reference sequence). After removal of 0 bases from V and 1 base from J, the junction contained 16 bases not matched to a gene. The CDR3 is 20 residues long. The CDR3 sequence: CATSREHFQGAVLGNTEAFF. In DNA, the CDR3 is TGTGCCACCAGCAGAGAGCATTTCCAGGGGGCGGTGCTCGGGAACACTGAAGCTTTCTTT.

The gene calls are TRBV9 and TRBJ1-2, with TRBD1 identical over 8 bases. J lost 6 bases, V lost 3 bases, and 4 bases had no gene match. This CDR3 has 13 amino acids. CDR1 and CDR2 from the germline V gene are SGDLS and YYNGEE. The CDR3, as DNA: TGTGCCAGCAGCGGGGACAGGCCTCATGGCTACACCTTC. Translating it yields CASSGDRPHGYTF.

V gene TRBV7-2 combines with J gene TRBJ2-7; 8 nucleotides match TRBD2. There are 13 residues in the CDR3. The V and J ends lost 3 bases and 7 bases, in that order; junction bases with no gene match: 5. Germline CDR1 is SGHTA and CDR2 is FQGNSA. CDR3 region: CASSLFRLAEQYF. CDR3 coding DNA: TGTGCCAGCAGCTTGTTCCGACTAGCGGAGCAGTACTTC.

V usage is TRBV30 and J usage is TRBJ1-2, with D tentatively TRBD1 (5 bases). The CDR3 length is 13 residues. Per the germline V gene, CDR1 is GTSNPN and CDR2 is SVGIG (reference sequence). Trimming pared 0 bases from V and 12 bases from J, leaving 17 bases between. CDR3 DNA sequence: TGTGCCTGGAGTGTGCCGCCAGGGACGATCCACACCTTC. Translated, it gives CAWSVPPGTIHTF.

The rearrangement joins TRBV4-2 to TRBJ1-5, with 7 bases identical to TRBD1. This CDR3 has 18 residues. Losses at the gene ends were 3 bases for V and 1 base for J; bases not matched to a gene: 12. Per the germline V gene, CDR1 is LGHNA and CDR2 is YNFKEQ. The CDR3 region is CASSQDLQGRWSNQPQHF. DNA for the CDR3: TGTGCCAGCAGCCAGGACTTACAGGGGAGGTGGAGCAATCAGCCCCAGCATTTT.

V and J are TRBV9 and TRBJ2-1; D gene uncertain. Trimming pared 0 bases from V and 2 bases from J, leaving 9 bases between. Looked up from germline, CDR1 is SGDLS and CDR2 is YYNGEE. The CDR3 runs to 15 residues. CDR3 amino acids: CASSVVGEAYNEQFF. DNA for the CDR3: TGTGCCAGCAGCGTAGTTGGCGAGGCCTACAATGAGCAGTTCTTC.

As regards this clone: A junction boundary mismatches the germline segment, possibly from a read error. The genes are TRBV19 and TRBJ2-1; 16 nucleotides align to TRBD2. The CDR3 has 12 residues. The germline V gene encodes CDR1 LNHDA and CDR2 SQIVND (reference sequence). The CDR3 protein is CATGTSGGAVIF. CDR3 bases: TGTGCCACCGGGACTAGCGGGGGGGCCGTCATCTTC.

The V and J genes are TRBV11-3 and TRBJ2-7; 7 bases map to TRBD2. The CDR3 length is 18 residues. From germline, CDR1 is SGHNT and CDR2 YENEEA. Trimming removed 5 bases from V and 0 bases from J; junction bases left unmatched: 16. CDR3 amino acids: CASSPREANFRHSYEQYF. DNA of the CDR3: TGTGCCAGCAGCCCCCGGGAGGCGAACTTTCGCCACTCCTACGAGCAGTACTTC.